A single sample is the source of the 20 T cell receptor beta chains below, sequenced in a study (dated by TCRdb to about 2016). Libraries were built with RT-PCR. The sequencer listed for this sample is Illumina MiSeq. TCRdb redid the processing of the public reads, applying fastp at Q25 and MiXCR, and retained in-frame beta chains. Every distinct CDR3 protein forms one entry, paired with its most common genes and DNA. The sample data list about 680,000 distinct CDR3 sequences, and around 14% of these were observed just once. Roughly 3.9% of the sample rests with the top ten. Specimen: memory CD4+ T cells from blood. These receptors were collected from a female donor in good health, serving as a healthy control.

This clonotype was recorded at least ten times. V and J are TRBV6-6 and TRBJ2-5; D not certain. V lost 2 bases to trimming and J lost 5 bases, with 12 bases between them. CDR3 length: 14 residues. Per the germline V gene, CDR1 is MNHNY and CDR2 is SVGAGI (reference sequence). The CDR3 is CASSYADPRETQYF. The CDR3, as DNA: TGTGCCAGCAGTTACGCAGATCCGCGGGAGACCCAGTACTTC.

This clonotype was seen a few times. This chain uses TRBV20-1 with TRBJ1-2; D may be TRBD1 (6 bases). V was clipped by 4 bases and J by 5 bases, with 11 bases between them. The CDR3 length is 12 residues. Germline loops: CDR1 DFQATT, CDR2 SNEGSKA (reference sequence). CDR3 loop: CSAIQGGYGYTF. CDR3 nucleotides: TGCAGTGCTATACAGGGCGGGTATGGCTACACCTTC.

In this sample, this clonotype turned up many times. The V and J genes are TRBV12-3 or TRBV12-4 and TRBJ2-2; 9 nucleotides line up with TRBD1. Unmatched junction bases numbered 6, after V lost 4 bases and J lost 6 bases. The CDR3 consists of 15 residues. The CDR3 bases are TGTGCCAGCAGTTATACACAGGGGGCTTCCGGGGAGCTGTTTTTT. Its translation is CASSYTQGASGELFF.

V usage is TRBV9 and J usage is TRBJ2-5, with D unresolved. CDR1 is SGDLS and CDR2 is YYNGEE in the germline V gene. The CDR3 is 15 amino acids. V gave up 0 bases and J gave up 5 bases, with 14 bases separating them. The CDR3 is CASSVVGFGSETQYF. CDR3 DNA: TGTGCCAGCAGCGTAGTAGGGTTCGGTTCGGAGACCCAGTACTTC.

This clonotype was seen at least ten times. The CDR3 DNA sequence: TGTGCCACCGGGACAGATTTAGAGACCCAGTACTTC. Residues: CATGTDLETQYF. V and J are TRBV24-1 and TRBJ2-5; 7 bases map to TRBD1. The germline V gene encodes CDR1 KGHDR and CDR2 SFDVKD. The CDR3 covers 12 residues. V was pared by 9 bases and J by 4 bases, with 4 bases of the junction left unmatched.

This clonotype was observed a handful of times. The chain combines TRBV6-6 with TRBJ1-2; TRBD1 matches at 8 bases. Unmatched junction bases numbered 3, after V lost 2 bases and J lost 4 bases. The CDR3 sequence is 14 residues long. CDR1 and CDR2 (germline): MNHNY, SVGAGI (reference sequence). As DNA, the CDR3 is TGTGCCAGCAGTTACCCAACAGGGGGCTATGGCTACACCTTC. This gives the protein CASSYPTGGYGYTF.

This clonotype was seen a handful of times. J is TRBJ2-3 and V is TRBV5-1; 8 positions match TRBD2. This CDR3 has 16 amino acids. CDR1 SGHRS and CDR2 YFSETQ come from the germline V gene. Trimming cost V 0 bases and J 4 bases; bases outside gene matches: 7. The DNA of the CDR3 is TGCGCCAGCAGCTTGGATACTAGCGGTCCCTCAGATACGCAGTATTTT. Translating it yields CASSLDTSGPSDTQYF.

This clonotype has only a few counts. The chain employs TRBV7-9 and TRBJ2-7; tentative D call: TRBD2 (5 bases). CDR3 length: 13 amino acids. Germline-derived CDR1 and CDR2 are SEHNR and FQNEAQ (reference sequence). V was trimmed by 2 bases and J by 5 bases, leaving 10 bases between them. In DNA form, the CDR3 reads TGTGCCAGCAGCTTATCGGGAACCCACGAGCAGTACTTC. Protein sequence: CASSLSGTHEQYF.

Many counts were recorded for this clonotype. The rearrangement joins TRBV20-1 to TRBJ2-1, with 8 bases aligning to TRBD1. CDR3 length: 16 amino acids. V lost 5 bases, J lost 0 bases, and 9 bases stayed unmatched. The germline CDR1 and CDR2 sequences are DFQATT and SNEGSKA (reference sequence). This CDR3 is CSAWHRGAFSYNEQFF. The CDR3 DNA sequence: TGCAGTGCTTGGCACAGGGGGGCCTTCTCCTACAATGAGCAGTTCTTC.

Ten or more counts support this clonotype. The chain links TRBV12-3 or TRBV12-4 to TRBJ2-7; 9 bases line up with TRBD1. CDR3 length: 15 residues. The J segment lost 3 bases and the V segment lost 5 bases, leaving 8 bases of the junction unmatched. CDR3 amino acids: CASSKWGQGRYEQYF. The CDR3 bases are TGTGCCAGCAGTAAGTGGGGACAGGGTCGCTACGAGCAGTACTTC.

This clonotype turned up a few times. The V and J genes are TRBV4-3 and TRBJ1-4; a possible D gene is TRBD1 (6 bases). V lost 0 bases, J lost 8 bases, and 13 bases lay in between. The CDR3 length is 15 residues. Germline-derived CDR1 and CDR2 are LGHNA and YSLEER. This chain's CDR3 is CASSQDQQGWEKLFF. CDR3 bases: TGCGCCAGCAGCCAAGACCAACAGGGTTGGGAAAAACTGTTTTTT.

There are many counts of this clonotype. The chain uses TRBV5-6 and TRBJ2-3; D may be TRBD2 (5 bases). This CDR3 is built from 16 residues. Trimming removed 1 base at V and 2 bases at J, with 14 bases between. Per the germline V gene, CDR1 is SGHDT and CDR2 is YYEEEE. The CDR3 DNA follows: TGTGCCAGCAGCTTGAGAGGGTTAAGCCCCACAGATACGCAGTATTTT. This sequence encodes CASSLRGLSPTDTQYF.

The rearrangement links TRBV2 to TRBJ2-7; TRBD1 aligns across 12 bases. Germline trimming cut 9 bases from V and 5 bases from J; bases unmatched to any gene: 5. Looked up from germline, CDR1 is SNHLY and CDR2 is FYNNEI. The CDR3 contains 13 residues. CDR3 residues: CARGTGGFNEQYF. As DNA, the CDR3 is TGTGCCAGGGGGACAGGGGGCTTCAACGAGCAGTACTTC.

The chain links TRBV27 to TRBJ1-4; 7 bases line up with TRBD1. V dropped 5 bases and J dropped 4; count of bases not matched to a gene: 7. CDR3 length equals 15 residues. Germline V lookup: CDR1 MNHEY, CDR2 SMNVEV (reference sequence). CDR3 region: CASSGQDLNNEKLFF. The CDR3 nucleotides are TGTGCCAGCAGTGGACAGGACCTAAATAATGAAAAACTGTTTTTT.

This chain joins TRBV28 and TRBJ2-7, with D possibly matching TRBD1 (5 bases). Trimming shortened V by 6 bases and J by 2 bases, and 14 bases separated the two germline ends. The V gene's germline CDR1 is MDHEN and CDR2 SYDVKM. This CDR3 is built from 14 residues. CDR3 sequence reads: CASSSPTDTYEQYF. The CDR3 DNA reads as TGTGCCAGCAGCTCGCCGACGGACACCTACGAGCAGTACTTC. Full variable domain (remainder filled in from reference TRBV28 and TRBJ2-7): DVKVTQSSRYLVKRTGEKVFLECVQDMDHENMFWYRQDPGLGLRLIYFSYDVKMKEKGDIPEGYSVSREKKERFSLILESASTNQTSMYLCASSSPTDTYEQYFGPGTRLTVT.

In nucleotides, the CDR3 is TGTGCCAGCAGCAGGGCTTGGGATGGCTACACCTTC. Amino acid sequence: CASSRAWDGYTF. V gene TRBV11-2 combines with J gene TRBJ1-2; D remains unclear. Germline CDR1 SGHAT, CDR2 FQNNGV. Trimming shortened V by 5 bases and J by 6 bases, and 10 bases separated the two germline ends. The CDR3 is 12 residues long.

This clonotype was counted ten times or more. The CDR3 DNA sequence: TGCGCCAGCAGCTTGGTGCCTAGCGGGTTTGACTACAATGAGCAGTTCTTC. Its protein product is CASSLVPSGFDYNEQFF. The chain is built from TRBV5-1 and TRBJ2-1, with 8 nucleotides matching TRBD2. V was clipped by 0 bases and J by 3 bases; unmatched bases: 8. This CDR3 region has 17 residues. Germline V gives CDR1 SGHRS, CDR2 YFSETQ.

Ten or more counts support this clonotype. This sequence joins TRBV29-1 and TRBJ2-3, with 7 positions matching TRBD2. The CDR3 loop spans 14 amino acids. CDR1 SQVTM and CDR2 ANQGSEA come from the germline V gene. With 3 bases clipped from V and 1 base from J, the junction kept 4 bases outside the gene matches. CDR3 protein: CSVDGGFGTDTQYF. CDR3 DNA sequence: TGCAGCGTTGACGGGGGGTTTGGCACAGATACGCAGTATTTT.

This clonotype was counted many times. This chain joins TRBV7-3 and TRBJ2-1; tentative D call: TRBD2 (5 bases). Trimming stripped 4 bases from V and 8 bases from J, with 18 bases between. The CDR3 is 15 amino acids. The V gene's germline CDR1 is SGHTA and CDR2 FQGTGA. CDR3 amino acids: CASSWRPGGGDEQFF. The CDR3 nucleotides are TGTGCCAGCAGCTGGCGACCCGGAGGCGGCGATGAGCAGTTCTTC.

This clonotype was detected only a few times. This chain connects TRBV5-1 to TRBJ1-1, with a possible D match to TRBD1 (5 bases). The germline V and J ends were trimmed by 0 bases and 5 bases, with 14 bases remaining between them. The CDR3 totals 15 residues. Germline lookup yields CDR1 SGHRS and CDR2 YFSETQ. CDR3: CASSLARDFGTEAFF. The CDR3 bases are TGCGCCAGCAGCTTGGCACGGGACTTCGGAACTGAAGCTTTCTTT.